This T cell receptor beta chain was obtained from a study of shared clonotypes between healthy human individuals. Study-level background: The plates for each donor numbered three CD4 naive, three CD4 memory, two CD8 naive and one CD8 memory. Study-level results: Of the naive CD4 clonotypes, about 5% were shared across a handful of donors.

From germline, CDR1 is SGHTA and CDR2 FQGTGA. The ends lost 2 bases at V and 11 bases at J; junction bases unmatched: 9. The CDR3 extends over 14 amino acids. The study ran the assay at deep level. Repertoires were generated with immunoSEQ multiplex PCR, while TCRdb's copy carries only in-frame clones and drops some. The sample holds about 1.1 million clones, about four fifths seen once. On this clone: As yet, its antigen is unknown.

The receptor's source is a man between 18 and 29 years old in good health. Some clones in this sample may be carry-over from other donors' samples. Sequences were obtained from memory CD4+ T cells from PBMCs. Regarding subset: CD45RA-negative fraction. The genes are TRBV7-3 and TRBJ2-3; 8 bases align to TRBD2. Here the CDR3 reads CASSLFGRASVQYF. Here the CDR3 DNA reads TGTGCCAGCAGCTTATTCGGGAGGGCCTCAGTGCAGTATTTT. Full variable domain (outside the CDR3, taken from reference TRBV7-3 and TRBJ2-3): GAGVSQTPSNKVTEKGKYVELRCDPISGHTALYWYRQSLGQGPEFLIYFQGTGAADDSGLPNDRFFAVRPEGSVSTLKIQRTERGDSAVYLCASSLFGRASVQYFGPGTRLTVL.